One sample yielded the 23 T cell receptor beta chains listed below, sequenced in a study of blood T cell repertoires in COVID-19. Assay used: immunoSEQ multiplex PCR; TCRdb lists only in-frame clones, some missing. This repertoire shows 260,000 or so clones, about 91% found once; its top ten account for 0.95% to 1.5%. Sequenced sample: PBMCs or T cells enriched from blood (not recorded which). Every receptor here comes from a woman aged 40 to 50 with acute COVID-19.

The chain employs TRBV5-4 and TRBJ2-1; TRBD2 matches at 13 bases. Losses at the gene ends were 6 bases for V and 4 bases for J; bases not matched to a gene: 10. Germline loops: CDR1 SGHNT, CDR2 YYREEE (reference sequence). This CDR3 region has 17 residues. CDR3 nucleotide sequence: TGTGCCAGCACCCGTGGGACTAGCGGGAAAAGTTACAATGAGCAGTTCTTC. Its translation: CASTRGTSGKSYNEQFF.

Worth noting for this clone: A read error may produce the germline difference seen at one junction end. CDR3: CASSSGNAGELFF. The CDR3 region has the DNA TGTGCCAGCAGTTCAGGGAACGCCGGGGAGCTGTTTTTT. This chain uses TRBV12-3 or TRBV12-4 with TRBJ2-2, with a tentative D call TRBD1 (5 bases). This CDR3 has 13 residues.

This clone has a single count. This sequence joins TRBV5-1 and TRBJ2-1; 9 bases line up with TRBD2. The CDR3 contains 16 residues. With V trimmed by 4 bases and J by 3 bases, 8 bases remained unmatched. CDR1 is SGHRS, CDR2 YFSETQ, per germline. The CDR3: CASSTLSSGIYNEQFF. The CDR3 DNA is TGCGCCAGCAGCACACTCTCTAGCGGGATCTACAATGAGCAGTTCTTC.

This chain links TRBV5-4 with TRBJ2-5; 8 nucleotides agree with TRBD1. V lost 3 bases to trimming and J lost 5 bases; unmatched junction nucleotides: 9. The germline CDR1 and CDR2 sequences are SGHNT and YYREEE (reference sequence). CDR3 length equals 15 residues. In DNA form, the CDR3 reads TGTGCCAGCAGCTCGTGGGGCCGGGACAGGGAGACCCAGTACTTC. Translating it yields CASSSWGRDRETQYF.

The rearrangement uses TRBV6-2 or TRBV6-3 and TRBJ1-2; D gene unclear. CDR3 length: 13 amino acids. Trimming removed 1 base from V and 7 bases from J, with 10 bases in between. Germline V gives CDR1 MNHEY, CDR2 SVGEGT. CDR3 sequence: CASSYLEVGGYTF. In nucleotides, the CDR3 is TGTGCCAGCAGTTACTTGGAGGTGGGTGGCTACACCTTC.

The J gene is TRBJ1-1, the V gene TRBV7-2, with 7 bases fitting TRBD1. Per the germline V gene, CDR1 is SGHTA and CDR2 is FQGNSA. With 5 bases clipped from V and 3 bases from J, the junction kept 6 bases outside the gene matches. This CDR3 comprises 14 residues. CDR3 protein: CASSPTGMHTEAFF. CDR3 DNA: TGTGCCAGCAGCCCGACAGGGATGCACACTGAAGCTTTCTTT.

This chain joins TRBV18 and TRBJ1-2; tentative D call: TRBD1 (5 bases). The CDR3 runs 13 residues. V was shortened by 8 bases and J by 4 bases, with 14 bases between the two germline ends. CDR1 and CDR2 (germline): KGHSH, LQKENI. The CDR3: CASQRGGTYGYTF. CDR3 in DNA: TGTGCCAGCCAGCGGGGGGGGACCTATGGCTACACCTTC. The variable domain in full, with the rest retrieved from reference TRBV18 and TRBJ1-2, is NAGVMQNPRHLVRRRGQEARLRCSPMKGHSHVYWYRQLPEEGLKFMVYLQKENIIDESGMPKERFSAEFPKEGPSILRIQQVVRGDSAAYFCASQRGGTYGYTFGSGTRLTVV.

The V call is TRBV30, the J call TRBJ1-6; possible D gene TRBD1, 6 bases. The CDR3 is 13 amino acids. Germline V gene data show CDR1 as GTSNPN and CDR2 as SVGIG (reference sequence). Trimming shortened V by 3 bases and J by 9 bases, and 12 bases separated the two germline ends. The CDR3 loop reads CAWSRTVVSPLHF. CDR3 DNA sequence: TGTGCCTGGAGCCGGACAGTAGTTTCACCCCTCCACTTT.

As to this clone: The sample has other DNA sequences that encode this CDR3 too. The CDR3 DNA reads TGTGCCAGCTCACCACCGACAGGGGCGTCGTACAATGAGCAGTTCTTC. It translates to CASSPPTGASYNEQFF. The chain carries TRBV18 and TRBJ2-1; 8 positions agree with TRBD1. The CDR3 length is 16 residues. V shed 0 bases, J shed 4 bases, and the junction held 5 bases outside the gene matches. The germline V gene has CDR1 KGHSH and CDR2 LQKENI.

The J gene is TRBJ1-3, the V gene TRBV6-5; D is undetermined. V gave up 2 bases and J gave up 1 base, with 9 bases separating them. Germline lookup yields CDR1 MNHEY and CDR2 SVGAGI. The CDR3 contains 15 residues. The CDR3 sequence is CASSYMAASGNTIYF. CDR3 sequence (DNA): TGTGCCAGCAGTTACATGGCAGCGTCTGGAAACACCATATATTTT.

This chain connects TRBV18 to TRBJ2-7; tentatively, D is TRBD2 (5 bases). V dropped 5 bases and J dropped 6 bases, with 26 bases sitting between them. The CDR3 loop spans 17 amino acids. The germline V gene has CDR1 KGHSH and CDR2 LQKENI. Here the CDR3 reads CASSSTTFGGESGEQYF. The CDR3 nucleotides read TGTGCCAGCTCATCGACAACTTTTGGTGGGGAGTCGGGCGAGCAGTACTTC. Using reference TRBV18 and TRBJ2-7 for the parts outside the CDR3, the full variable domain is NAGVMQNPRHLVRRRGQEARLRCSPMKGHSHVYWYRQLPEEGLKFMVYLQKENIIDESGMPKERFSAEFPKEGPSILRIQQVVRGDSAAYFCASSSTTFGGESGEQYFGPGTRLTVT.

J is TRBJ1-5 and V is TRBV19; 7 positions agree with TRBD1. CDR1 and CDR2 (germline): LNHDA, SQIVND (reference sequence). Losses at the gene ends were 5 bases for V and 4 bases for J; bases not matched to a gene: 8. The CDR3 length is 15 residues. CDR3: CASSSGTATNQPQHF. In DNA form, the CDR3 reads TGTGCCAGTAGTTCCGGGACAGCTACAAATCAGCCCCAGCATTTT.

V and J are TRBV5-5 and TRBJ2-1; TRBD2 aligns across 8 bases. The CDR3 consists of 20 residues. After removal of 2 bases from V and 6 bases from J, the junction contained 22 bases not matched to a gene. CDR1 is SGHKS and CDR2 is YYEKEE in the germline V gene (reference sequence). The CDR3 bases are TGTGCCAGCAGCTTTTTCGACATTACCAGTTGGGGGACTAGGGGCAATGAGCAGTTCTTC. Its protein is CASSFFDITSWGTRGNEQFF.

The rearrangement links TRBV9 to TRBJ1-5; 7 bases line up with TRBD1. The germline V gene has CDR1 SGDLS and CDR2 YYNGEE. This CDR3 has 15 residues. The V gene end was trimmed by 3 bases and the J gene end by 0 bases; junction bases not matched to a gene: 3. The CDR3: CASSEGTDSNQPQHF. The CDR3 DNA follows: TGTGCCAGCAGCGAGGGGACAGATAGCAATCAGCCCCAGCATTTT.

J is TRBJ1-5 and V is TRBV9; possible D gene TRBD1, 6 bases. The CDR3 is 14 residues long. The ends were cut back, 3 bases at V and 0 bases at J, with 7 bases in the middle. The germline gives CDR1 SGDLS, CDR2 YYNGEE. The DNA for the CDR3 is TGTGCCAGCAGCGAGGGGGTTAGCAATCAGCCCCAGCATTTT. This gives the protein CASSEGVSNQPQHF. Combining the CDR3 with reference TRBV9 and TRBJ1-5 gives the whole variable domain DSGVTQTPKHLITATGQRVTLRCSPRSGDLSVYWYQQSLDQGLQFLIQYYNGEERAKGNILERFSAQQFPDLHSELNLSSLELGDSALYFCASSEGVSNQPQHFGDGTRLSIL.

This chain joins TRBV11-3 and TRBJ2-2; 9 bases align to TRBD2. The V gene end was trimmed by 6 bases and the J gene end by 2 bases; junction bases not matched to a gene: 4. This CDR3 is built from 15 residues. Germline V gene lookup returns CDR1 SGHNT and CDR2 YENEEA. CDR3 in amino acids: CASSSSGTNTGELFF. CDR3 sequence (DNA): TGTGCCAGCAGTTCTAGCGGGACCAACACCGGGGAGCTGTTTTTT.

The CDR3: CASSRRLAGSTDTQYF. For the CDR3, the DNA is TGTGCCAGCAGCCGTCGACTAGCGGGAAGCACAGATACGCAGTATTTT. V is TRBV11-3 and J is TRBJ2-3; 11 positions match TRBD2. CDR1 is SGHNT, CDR2 YENEEA, per germline. Unmatched junction bases numbered 4, after V lost 5 bases and J lost 0 bases. This CDR3 contains 16 residues.

The chain is built from TRBV6-1 and TRBJ2-3, with D perhaps matching TRBD1 (6 bases). The germline V and J ends were trimmed by 0 bases and 1 base, with 11 bases remaining between them. The germline gives CDR1 MNHNS, CDR2 SASEGT. The CDR3 totals 16 residues. The CDR3 sequence: CASSEAWAGGTDTQYF. For the CDR3, the DNA is TGTGCCAGCAGTGAAGCTTGGGCAGGGGGCACAGATACGCAGTATTTT.

V is TRBV11-3 and J is TRBJ1-1; D uncertain. The germline V gene has CDR1 SGHNT and CDR2 YENEEA. CDR3 size: 18 residues. V lost 1 base and J lost 1, with 19 bases in between. CDR3 loop: CASSLGFTRGSRNTEAFF. The CDR3 nucleotides read TGTGCCAGCAGCTTAGGGTTCACGCGGGGATCGCGGAACACTGAAGCTTTCTTT.

The chain links TRBV5-1 to TRBJ2-2; 10 bases agree with TRBD1. CDR3 size: 17 residues. Germline CDR1 and CDR2: SGHRS and YFSETQ. The V and J ends lost 4 bases and 6 bases, in that order; junction bases with no gene match: 12. CDR3 in amino acids: CASSVDRGIRTAGELFF. In DNA form, the CDR3 reads TGCGCCAGCAGCGTGGACAGGGGGATTCGAACTGCCGGGGAGCTGTTTTTT.

The gene calls are TRBV6-5 and TRBJ1-1, with D tentatively TRBD1 (6 bases). Germline V gives CDR1 MNHEY, CDR2 SVGAGI. CDR3 length: 13 amino acids. The CDR3 loop reads CADSLSSNTEAFF. DNA for the CDR3: TGTGCGGACAGTTTGTCGTCCAACACTGAAGCTTTCTTT.

J is TRBJ2-7 and V is TRBV2, with TRBD2 matching 14 bases. The CDR3 runs 15 residues. Looked up from germline, CDR1 is SNHLY and CDR2 is FYNNEI. The trim removed 4 bases at V and 4 bases at J, leaving 3 bases unmatched. DNA for the CDR3: TGTGCCAGCAGTGGGGGACTAGCGGGAGTGTACGAGCAGTACGTC. This encodes CASSGGLAGVYEQYV.

This sequence joins TRBV2 and TRBJ1-2; a weak D match, TRBD1 (6 bases). The V end was cut by 8 bases, the J end by 7 bases, with 14 bases between. Germline values: CDR1 SNHLY, CDR2 FYNNEI. CDR3 length: 12 residues. The CDR3 DNA follows: TGTGCCAGCCACAGGGAGTCGGTTGGCTACACCTTC. This encodes CASHRESVGYTF.